The next 6 T cell receptor beta chains were all read from a single sample in a study of spatial heterogeneity in lung cancer. TCRdb processed the 5' RACE reads anew with MiXCR; each CDR3 protein has one entry. The sample yields some 97,000 distinct CDR3 sequences, 3.5% to 5% seen once. Indicated time point: sample taken at primary tumor resection. Study-level results: One measure, the expanded intratumoral alpha and beta TCR count, tracked tumor mutation counts.

Their antigens are not known. The sequenced sample was lung tumor tissue, obtained at surgery. The receptors here all came from a male donor with early-stage non-small cell lung cancer.

The table lists this clonotype with many counts. The chain has TRBV7-2 and TRBJ2-1; a possible D gene is TRBD1 (6 bases). The CDR3 has 15 amino acids. Trimming took off 4 bases at V and 3 bases at J, with 13 bases between the two ends. Germline CDR1 reads SGHTA; CDR2 reads FQGNSA. CDR3 sequence (DNA): TGTGCCAGCAGCTCACAGGGTTCCGTCTACAATGAGCAGTTCTTC. As protein: CASSSQGSVYNEQFF.

This clonotype showed up many times. The genes are TRBV29-1 and TRBJ1-5; 9 positions agree with TRBD1. The length of the CDR3 is 11 residues. The germline V gene has CDR1 SQVTM and CDR2 ANQGSEA. The ends lost 8 bases at V and 13 bases at J; junction bases unmatched: 9. The CDR3 sequence: CSFQTGQGQHF. The CDR3 nucleotides read TGCAGCTTCCAAACGGGACAGGGTCAGCATTTT.

This clonotype was detected many times. This chain joins TRBV12-3 or TRBV12-4 and TRBJ1-4; 10 bases align to TRBD1. V was clipped by 2 bases and J by 8 bases; unmatched bases: 5. The CDR3 runs 15 residues. The DNA of the CDR3 is TGTGCCAGCAGTTTATTGGACAGGGGGACGGAAAAACTGTTTTTT. The encoded protein is CASSLLDRGTEKLFF.

This clonotype has a count of ten or more. V usage is TRBV7-9 and J usage is TRBJ2-1; D unresolved. V was pared by 6 bases and J by 6 bases, with 9 bases between. The germline V gene has CDR1 SEHNR and CDR2 FQNEAQ (reference sequence). The CDR3 totals 12 residues. DNA for the CDR3: TGTGCCAGCAGTCCCCGACCCAATGAGCAGTTCTTC. As protein: CASSPRPNEQFF.

This clonotype was observed many times. The chain recombines TRBV12-3 or TRBV12-4 with TRBJ2-3, with D perhaps TRBD2 (5 bases). V was shortened by 5 bases and J by 0 bases, with 9 bases between the two germline ends. This CDR3 contains 14 residues. The chain's CDR3 is CASSEAGSTDTQYF. The CDR3 coding sequence is TGTGCCAGCAGTGAGGCGGGCAGCACAGATACGCAGTATTTT.

This clonotype came up many times. V gene TRBV10-3 combines with J gene TRBJ2-7, with D perhaps TRBD1 (5 bases). Germline V CDR1 and CDR2: ENHRY, SYGVKD. The CDR3 is 17 amino acids. Trimming removed 3 bases at V and 3 bases at J, with 21 bases between. CDR3 amino acids: CAISDFGETGSNYEQYF. The CDR3 DNA follows: TGTGCCATCAGTGATTTCGGCGAAACAGGAAGCAACTACGAGCAGTACTTC.